A selection of T cell receptor beta chains follows, all from one sample in a study of regulatory T cells in long-lasting Graves disease. In TCRdb, the multiplex PCR reads were re-called with MiXCR into one record per CDR3 protein. The table has around 400,000 distinct CDR3 sequences, around a fifth seen once. This specimen was peripheral blood mononuclear cells (PBMCs), taken when the disease was refractory, from a patient treated with antithyroid drugs. The receptors derive from a female donor with Graves disease. Both conserved end residues are part of each CDR3. Each record gives: J gene, V gene, clone size, D gene, CDR3 DNA, CDR3 protein. A D gene is named only where the DNA matches it firmly. Only part of the rows carry a size: once, few, many, or a class if the clone is expanded.

j_gene: TRBJ1-4; v_gene: TRBV12-3/TRBV12-4; abundance: NA; d_gene: NA; CDR3nt: TGTGCCAGCAGTGACCGGAATAATGAAAAACTGTTTTTT; CDR3aa: CASSDRNNEKLFF
j_gene: TRBJ1-2; v_gene: TRBV28; abundance: many; d_gene: NA; CDR3nt: TGTGCCAGCATATCTAGGGGGTACGGCTACACCTTC; CDR3aa: CASISRGYGYTF
j_gene: TRBJ2-7; v_gene: TRBV27; abundance: few; d_gene: NA; CDR3nt: TGTGCCAGCAGTTTTTTGGAGGGCCCTCTGTGGGAGCAGTACTTC; CDR3aa: CASSFLEGPLWEQYF
j_gene: TRBJ1-1; v_gene: TRBV24-1; abundance: few; d_gene: NA; CDR3nt: TGTGCCACCAGTGATCCCCGATCGGACACTGAAGCTTTCTTT; CDR3aa: CATSDPRSDTEAFF
j_gene: TRBJ2-2; v_gene: TRBV20-1; abundance: NA; d_gene: TRBD2; CDR3nt: TGCAGTGCCGGGGGGAAAAACACCGGGGAGCTGTTTTTT; CDR3aa: CSAGGKNTGELFF
j_gene: TRBJ2-2; v_gene: TRBV30; abundance: few; d_gene: NA; CDR3nt: TGTGCCTGGGCCACCCGGGCCGGGGAGCTGTTTTTT; CDR3aa: CAWATRAGELFF
j_gene: TRBJ1-1; v_gene: TRBV19; abundance: NA; d_gene: NA; CDR3nt: TGTGCCAGTAGTATAATCCCCGGAGGGAACACTGAAGCTTTCTTT; CDR3aa: CASSIIPGGNTEAFF
j_gene: TRBJ2-2; v_gene: TRBV19; abundance: few; d_gene: TRBD2; CDR3nt: TGTGCCAGTAGTCGACTAGCGACTACTACGAACACCGGGGAGCTGTTTTTT; CDR3aa: CASSRLATTTNTGELFF
j_gene: TRBJ2-5; v_gene: TRBV20-1; abundance: many; d_gene: TRBD1; CDR3nt: TGCAGTGCTAGCCCCCGGGACAGGGGGCAGGTGACCCAGTACTTC; CDR3aa: CSASPRDRGQVTQYF
j_gene: TRBJ2-5; v_gene: TRBV30; abundance: NA; d_gene: TRBD1; CDR3nt: TGTGCTCAGAGACAGGGGAGTGGAGAGACCCAGTACTTC; CDR3aa: CAQRQGSGETQYF
j_gene: TRBJ1-2; v_gene: TRBV30; abundance: NA; d_gene: NA; CDR3nt: TGTGCCTGGAGTCTCCTGGATTTGGGGGGCTACACCTTC; CDR3aa: CAWSLLDLGGYTF
j_gene: TRBJ2-7; v_gene: TRBV20-1; abundance: many; d_gene: NA; CDR3nt: TGCAGTGCTAGAGTAGAAAGGGTCCACGAGCAGTACTTC; CDR3aa: CSARVERVHEQYF
j_gene: TRBJ1-5; v_gene: TRBV2; abundance: many; d_gene: NA; CDR3nt: TGTGCCAGCAGAGAGGAATCGGGCAATCAGCCCCAGCATTTT; CDR3aa: CASREESGNQPQHF
j_gene: TRBJ1-6; v_gene: TRBV6-1; abundance: few; d_gene: TRBD1; CDR3nt: TGTGCCAGCAGGGGACAGTACGATAATTCACCCCTCCACTTT; CDR3aa: CASRGQYDNSPLHF
j_gene: TRBJ2-1; v_gene: TRBV5-4; abundance: once; d_gene: NA; CDR3nt: TGTGCCAGCAGCTTGTATTCCAGGGGCGATGAGCAGTTCTTC; CDR3aa: CASSLYSRGDEQFF
j_gene: TRBJ2-7; v_gene: TRBV20-1; abundance: few; d_gene: TRBD2; CDR3nt: TGCAGTGCTAGAGGTAGGCTAGCGGGAGACTTCTTCTCCTACGAGCAGTACTTC; CDR3aa: CSARGRLAGDFFSYEQYF
j_gene: TRBJ1-1; v_gene: TRBV10-3; abundance: few; d_gene: TRBD1; CDR3nt: TGTGCCATCAGTGAGTCGGGCAGGGGGGGGAACACTGAAGCTTTCTTT; CDR3aa: CAISESGRGGNTEAFF
j_gene: TRBJ2-7; v_gene: TRBV5-1; abundance: NA; d_gene: TRBD2; CDR3nt: TGCGCCAGCAGCTCCTCGAGGACTAGCTACGAGCAGTACTTC; CDR3aa: CASSSSRTSYEQYF
j_gene: TRBJ2-7; v_gene: TRBV27; abundance: many; d_gene: TRBD2; CDR3nt: TGTGCCAGCAGTTGGGCGGGAGCCTCCTACGAGCAGTACTTC; CDR3aa: CASSWAGASYEQYF
j_gene: TRBJ2-7; v_gene: TRBV7-8; abundance: many; d_gene: NA; CDR3nt: TGTGCCAGCAGCTTCTCCGACTACGAGCAGTACTTC; CDR3aa: CASSFSDYEQYF
j_gene: TRBJ2-3; v_gene: TRBV27; abundance: NA; d_gene: NA; CDR3nt: TGTGCCAGCAGTCCCCAGGATGGGGTGACAGATACGCAGTATTTT; CDR3aa: CASSPQDGVTDTQYF
j_gene: TRBJ2-5; v_gene: TRBV3-1; abundance: NA; d_gene: NA; CDR3nt: TGTGCCAGCAGCTCAAGGGTGGCCAGGGCCGGGGAGACCCAGTACTTC; CDR3aa: CASSSRVARAGETQYF
j_gene: TRBJ2-5; v_gene: TRBV28; abundance: many; d_gene: NA; CDR3nt: TGTGCCAGCAGTGTCGGACTCGCAGAGACCCAGTACTTC; CDR3aa: CASSVGLAETQYF
j_gene: TRBJ2-6; v_gene: TRBV10-3; abundance: few; d_gene: NA; CDR3nt: TGTGCCATCAGTGGTAAGAGCCAGGTGTCTGGGGCCAACGTCCTGACTTTC; CDR3aa: CAISGKSQVSGANVLTF
j_gene: TRBJ1-1; v_gene: TRBV18; abundance: many; d_gene: NA; CDR3nt: TGTGCCAGCTCCTACGAGAGGACCGAAGCTTTCTTT; CDR3aa: CASSYERTEAFF
j_gene: TRBJ2-3; v_gene: TRBV5-1; abundance: few; d_gene: NA; CDR3nt: TGCGCCACCGGACCGCCCGGCACAGATACGCAGTATTTT; CDR3aa: CATGPPGTDTQYF
j_gene: TRBJ2-7; v_gene: TRBV2; abundance: few; d_gene: TRBD2; CDR3nt: TGTGCCAGCAGCGTCGGACTAGCGGGAGGGGGCTACGAGCAGTACTTC; CDR3aa: CASSVGLAGGGYEQYF
j_gene: TRBJ2-5; v_gene: TRBV29-1; abundance: many; d_gene: TRBD2; CDR3nt: TGCAGCGTCGAAGAGCGGGAGTGGCAAGAGACCCAGTACTTC; CDR3aa: CSVEEREWQETQYF
j_gene: TRBJ1-2; v_gene: TRBV2; abundance: many; d_gene: NA; CDR3nt: TGTGCCAGCGTCGACAGCGACTATGGCTACACCTTC; CDR3aa: CASVDSDYGYTF
j_gene: TRBJ1-6; v_gene: TRBV2; abundance: many; d_gene: TRBD1; CDR3nt: TGTGCCAGCCGATACAGGGGGCATTCACCCCTCCACTTT; CDR3aa: CASRYRGHSPLHF
j_gene: TRBJ1-2; v_gene: TRBV6-2/TRBV6-3; abundance: many; d_gene: TRBD1; CDR3nt: TGTGCCAGCAGTCTAGGACAGGGATACAGTGGCTACACCTTC; CDR3aa: CASSLGQGYSGYTF
j_gene: TRBJ2-2; v_gene: TRBV6-1; abundance: NA; d_gene: TRBD2; CDR3nt: TGTGCCAGCACAATAGCGGGAGGGACGACGGAGCTGTTTTTT; CDR3aa: CASTIAGGTTELFF
j_gene: TRBJ2-3; v_gene: TRBV7-2; abundance: NA; d_gene: NA; CDR3nt: TGTGCCAGCAGCTTAGGTTGGGGGGGCACAGATACGCAGTATTTT; CDR3aa: CASSLGWGGTDTQYF
j_gene: TRBJ2-2; v_gene: TRBV5-1; abundance: NA; d_gene: NA; CDR3nt: TGCGCCAGCAGCTTGGGACAGCCATTAGGCGGGGAGCTGTTTTTT; CDR3aa: CASSLGQPLGGELFF
j_gene: TRBJ2-2; v_gene: TRBV6-2/TRBV6-3; abundance: few; d_gene: TRBD1; CDR3nt: TGTGCCAGCAGACGGTCCGGGACAGGGGTTTACACCGGGGAGCTGTTTTTT; CDR3aa: CASRRSGTGVYTGELFF
j_gene: TRBJ1-1; v_gene: TRBV6-1; abundance: NA; d_gene: NA; CDR3nt: TGTGCCAGCACCCCAGGGTTCGAGAACACTGAAGCTTTCTTT; CDR3aa: CASTPGFENTEAFF
j_gene: TRBJ2-7; v_gene: TRBV6-5; abundance: many; d_gene: TRBD1; CDR3nt: TGTGCCAGCAGTTACTACAGGGGAGAATCCTACGAGCAGTACTTC; CDR3aa: CASSYYRGESYEQYF
j_gene: TRBJ1-6; v_gene: TRBV20-1; abundance: few; d_gene: TRBD1; CDR3nt: TGCAGTGCTAGCGCCCCGGGACAGCTACTCTCCTATAATTCACCCCTCCACTTT; CDR3aa: CSASAPGQLLSYNSPLHF
j_gene: TRBJ2-7; v_gene: TRBV9; abundance: NA; d_gene: NA; CDR3nt: TGTGCCAGCAGCGCCGGGACGCCAGCCTACGAGCAGTACTTC; CDR3aa: CASSAGTPAYEQYF
j_gene: TRBJ2-7; v_gene: TRBV11-2; abundance: many; d_gene: NA; CDR3nt: TGTGCCAGCAGCTTAGAGTCAACGTCCTACGAGCAGTACTTC; CDR3aa: CASSLESTSYEQYF
j_gene: TRBJ1-1; v_gene: TRBV30; abundance: many; d_gene: TRBD1; CDR3nt: TGTGCCTGGAACAGGGGATGGAACACTGAAGCTTTCTTT; CDR3aa: CAWNRGWNTEAFF
j_gene: TRBJ1-1; v_gene: TRBV19; abundance: NA; d_gene: NA; CDR3nt: TGTGCCAGTAGTATAAACCCCAGGGGAGGAACTGAAGCTTTCTTT; CDR3aa: CASSINPRGGTEAFF
j_gene: TRBJ2-2; v_gene: TRBV7-8; abundance: NA; d_gene: NA; CDR3nt: TGTGCCAGCAGCCCCCTTGTACAAGTCCGGAACACCGGGGAGCTGTTTTTT; CDR3aa: CASSPLVQVRNTGELFF
j_gene: TRBJ2-7; v_gene: TRBV6-1; abundance: many; d_gene: TRBD1; CDR3nt: TGTGCCAGCACTGGGCGACAGGGGCACGAGCAGTACTTC; CDR3aa: CASTGRQGHEQYF
j_gene: TRBJ1-2; v_gene: TRBV28; abundance: NA; d_gene: NA; CDR3nt: TGTGCCAGCAGTCCGCCCTATCGGGACTATGGCTACACCTTC; CDR3aa: CASSPPYRDYGYTF
j_gene: TRBJ1-4; v_gene: TRBV28; abundance: NA; d_gene: TRBD1; CDR3nt: TGTGCCAGCAGTTTAGCAGGGGGCTCGGATTTCGAAAAACTGTTTTTT; CDR3aa: CASSLAGGSDFEKLFF
j_gene: TRBJ2-2; v_gene: TRBV5-6; abundance: NA; d_gene: NA; CDR3nt: TGTGCCAGCAGCTTTGTTGACGGGGAGCTGTTTTTT; CDR3aa: CASSFVDGELFF